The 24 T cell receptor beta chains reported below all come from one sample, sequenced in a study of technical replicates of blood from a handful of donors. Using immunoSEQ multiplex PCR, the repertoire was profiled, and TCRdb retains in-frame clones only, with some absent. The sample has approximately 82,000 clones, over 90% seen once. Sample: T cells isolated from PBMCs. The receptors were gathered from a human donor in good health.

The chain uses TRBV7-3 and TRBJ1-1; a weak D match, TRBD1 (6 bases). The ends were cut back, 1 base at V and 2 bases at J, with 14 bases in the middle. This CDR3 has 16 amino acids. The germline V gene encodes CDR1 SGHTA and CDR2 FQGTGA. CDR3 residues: CASSLMYRDKNTEAFF. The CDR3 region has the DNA TGTGCCAGCAGCTTAATGTACCGGGACAAAAACACTGAAGCTTTCTTT.

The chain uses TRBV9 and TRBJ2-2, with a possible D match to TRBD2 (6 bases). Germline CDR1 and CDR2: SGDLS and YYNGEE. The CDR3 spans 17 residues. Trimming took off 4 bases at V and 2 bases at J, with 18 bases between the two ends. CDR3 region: CASSTPLEGTNTGELFF. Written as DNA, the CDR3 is TGTGCCAGCAGCACACCCCTGGAGGGTACTAACACCGGGGAGCTGTTTTTT. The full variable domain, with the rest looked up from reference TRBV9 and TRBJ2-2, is DSGVTQTPKHLITATGQRVTLRCSPRSGDLSVYWYQQSLDQGLQFLIQYYNGEERAKGNILERFSAQQFPDLHSELNLSSLELGDSALYFCASSTPLEGTNTGELFFGEGSRLTVL.

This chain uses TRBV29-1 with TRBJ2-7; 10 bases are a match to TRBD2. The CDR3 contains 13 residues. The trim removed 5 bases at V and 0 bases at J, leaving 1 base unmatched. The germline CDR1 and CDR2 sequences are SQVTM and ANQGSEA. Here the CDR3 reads CSVRTSGSYEQYF. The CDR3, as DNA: TGCAGCGTTCGGACTAGCGGCTCCTACGAGCAGTACTTC.

CDR3 residues: CASSPSTSGRNEQFF. CDR3 bases: TGTGCCAGCAGCCCCTCTACTAGCGGGAGAAATGAGCAGTTCTTC. V and J are TRBV4-2 and TRBJ2-1, with 11 nucleotides matching TRBD2. Germline V gene lookup returns CDR1 LGHNA and CDR2 YNFKEQ. There are 15 residues in the CDR3. The trim removed 4 bases at V and 7 bases at J, leaving 6 bases unmatched.

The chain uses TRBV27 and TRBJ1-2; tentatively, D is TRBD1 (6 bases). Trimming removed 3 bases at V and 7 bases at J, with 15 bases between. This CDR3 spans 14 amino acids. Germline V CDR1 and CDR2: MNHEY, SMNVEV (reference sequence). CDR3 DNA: TGTGCCAGCAGTTTCTCCAGGGGTGTCAGTGGCTACACCTTC. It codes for CASSFSRGVSGYTF.

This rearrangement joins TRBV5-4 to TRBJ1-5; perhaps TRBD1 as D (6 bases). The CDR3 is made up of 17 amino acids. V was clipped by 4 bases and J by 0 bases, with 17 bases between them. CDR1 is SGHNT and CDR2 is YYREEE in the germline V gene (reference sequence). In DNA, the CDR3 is TGTGCCAGCAGCCACGTCTCGGTCAGGGGTAGCAATCAGCCCCAGCATTTT. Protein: CASSHVSVRGSNQPQHF.

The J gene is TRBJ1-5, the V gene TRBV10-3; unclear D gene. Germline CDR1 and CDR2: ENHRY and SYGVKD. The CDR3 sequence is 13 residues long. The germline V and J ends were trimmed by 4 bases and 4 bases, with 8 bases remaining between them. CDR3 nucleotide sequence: TGTGCCATCAGTGTAGCCGGGAATCAGCCCCAGCATTTT. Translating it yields CAISVAGNQPQHF.

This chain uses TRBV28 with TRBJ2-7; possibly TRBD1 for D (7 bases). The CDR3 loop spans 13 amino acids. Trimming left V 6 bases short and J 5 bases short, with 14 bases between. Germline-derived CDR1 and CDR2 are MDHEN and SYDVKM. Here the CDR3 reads CASRTSGGNEQYF. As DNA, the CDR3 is TGTGCCAGCAGGACCTCAGGGGGGAACGAGCAGTACTTC.

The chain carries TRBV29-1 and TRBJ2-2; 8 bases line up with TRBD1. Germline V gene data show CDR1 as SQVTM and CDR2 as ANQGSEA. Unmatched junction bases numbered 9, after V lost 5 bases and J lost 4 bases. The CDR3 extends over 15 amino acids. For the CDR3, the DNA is TGCAGCGTTACAACGGGACAGGACATCACCGGGGAGCTGTTTTTT. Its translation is CSVTTGQDITGELFF.

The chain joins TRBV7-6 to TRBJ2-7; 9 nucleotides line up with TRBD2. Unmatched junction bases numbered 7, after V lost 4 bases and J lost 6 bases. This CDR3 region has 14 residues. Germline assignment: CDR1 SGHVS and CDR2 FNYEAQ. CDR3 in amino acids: CASSSLAGQSEQYF. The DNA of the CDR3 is TGTGCCAGCAGCTCCCTAGCGGGACAAAGCGAGCAGTACTTC.

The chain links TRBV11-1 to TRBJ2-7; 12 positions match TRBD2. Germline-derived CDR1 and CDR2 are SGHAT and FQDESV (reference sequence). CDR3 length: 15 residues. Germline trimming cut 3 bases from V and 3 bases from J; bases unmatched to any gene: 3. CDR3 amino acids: CASSLRLAGDYEQYF. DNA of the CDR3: TGTGCCAGCAGCTTGAGACTAGCGGGAGACTACGAGCAGTACTTC.

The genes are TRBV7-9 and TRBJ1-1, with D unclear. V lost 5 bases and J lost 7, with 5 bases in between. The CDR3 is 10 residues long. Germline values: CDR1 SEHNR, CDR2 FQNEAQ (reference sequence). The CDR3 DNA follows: TGTGCCAGCAGCCAAATTGAAGCTTTCTTT. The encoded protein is CASSQIEAFF.

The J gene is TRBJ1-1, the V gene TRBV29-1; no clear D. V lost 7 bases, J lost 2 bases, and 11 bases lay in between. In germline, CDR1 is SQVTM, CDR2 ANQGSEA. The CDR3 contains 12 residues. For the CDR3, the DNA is TGCAGCGCCGTCTCGGTAAACACTGAAGCTTTCTTT. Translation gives CSAVSVNTEAFF.

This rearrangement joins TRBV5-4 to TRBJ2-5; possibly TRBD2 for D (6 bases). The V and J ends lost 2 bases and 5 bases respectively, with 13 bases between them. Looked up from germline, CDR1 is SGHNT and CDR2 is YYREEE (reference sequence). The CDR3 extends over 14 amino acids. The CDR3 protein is CASSLPTSMETQYF. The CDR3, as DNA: TGTGCCAGCAGCTTACCGACTAGTATGGAGACCCAGTACTTC. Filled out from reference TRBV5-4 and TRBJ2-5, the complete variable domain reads ETGVTQSPTHLIKTRGQQVTLRCSSQSGHNTVSWYQQALGQGPQFIFQYYREEENGRGNFPPRFSGLQFPNYSSELNVNALELDDSALYLCASSLPTSMETQYFGPGTRLLVL.

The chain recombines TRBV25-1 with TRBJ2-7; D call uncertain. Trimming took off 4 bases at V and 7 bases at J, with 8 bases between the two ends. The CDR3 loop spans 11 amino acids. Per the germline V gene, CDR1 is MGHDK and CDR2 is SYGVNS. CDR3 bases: TGTGCCAGCAGTGGCACACGTGAGCAGTACTTC. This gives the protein CASSGTREQYF.

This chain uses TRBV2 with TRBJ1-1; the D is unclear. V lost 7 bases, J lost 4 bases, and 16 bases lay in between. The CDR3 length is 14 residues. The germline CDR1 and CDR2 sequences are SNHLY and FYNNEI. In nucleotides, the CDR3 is TGTGCCAGCATTAGACTGGGGAGTGGCACTGAAGCTTTCTTT. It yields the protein CASIRLGSGTEAFF. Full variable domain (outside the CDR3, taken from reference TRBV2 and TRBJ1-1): EPEVTQTPSHQVTQMGQEVILRCVPISNHLYFYWYRQILGQKVEFLVSFYNNEISEKSEIFDDQFSVERPDGSNFTLKIRSTKLEDSAMYFCASIRLGSGTEAFFGQGTRLTVV.

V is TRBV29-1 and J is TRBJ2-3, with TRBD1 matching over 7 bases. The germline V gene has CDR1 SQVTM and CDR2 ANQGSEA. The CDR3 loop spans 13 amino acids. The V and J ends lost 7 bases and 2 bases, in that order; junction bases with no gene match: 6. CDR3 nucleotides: TGCAGCGCTGACGGACAGGACACAGATACGCAGTATTTT. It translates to CSADGQDTDTQYF.

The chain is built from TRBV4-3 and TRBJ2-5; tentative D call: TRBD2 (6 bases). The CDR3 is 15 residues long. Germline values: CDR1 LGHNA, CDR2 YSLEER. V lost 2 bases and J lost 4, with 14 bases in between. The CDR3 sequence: CASSQRNGGPETQYF. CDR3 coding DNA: TGCGCCAGCAGCCAAAGGAATGGAGGGCCAGAGACCCAGTACTTC.

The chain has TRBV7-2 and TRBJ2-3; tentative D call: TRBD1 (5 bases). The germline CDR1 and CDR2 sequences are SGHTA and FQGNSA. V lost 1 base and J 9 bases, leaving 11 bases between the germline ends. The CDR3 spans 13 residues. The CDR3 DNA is TGTGCCAGCAGCTTAGTAGGGGCAGGGACGCAGTATTTT. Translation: CASSLVGAGTQYF. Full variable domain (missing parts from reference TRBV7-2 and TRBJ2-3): GAGVSQSPSNKVTEKGKDVELRCDPISGHTALYWYRQSLGQGLEFLIYFQGNSAPDKSGLPSDRFSAERTGGSVSTLTIQRTQQEDSAVYLCASSLVGAGTQYFGPGTRLTVL.

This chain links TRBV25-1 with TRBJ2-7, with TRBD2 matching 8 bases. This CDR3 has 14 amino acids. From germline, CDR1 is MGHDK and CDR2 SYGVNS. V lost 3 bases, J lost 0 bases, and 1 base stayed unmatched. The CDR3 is CASSDSGTSYEQYF. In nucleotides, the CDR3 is TGTGCCAGCAGTGATAGCGGGACCTCCTACGAGCAGTACTTC.

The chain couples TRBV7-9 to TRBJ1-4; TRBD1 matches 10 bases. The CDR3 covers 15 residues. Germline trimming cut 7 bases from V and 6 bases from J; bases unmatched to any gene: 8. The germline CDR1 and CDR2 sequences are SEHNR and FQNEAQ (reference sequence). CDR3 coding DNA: TGTGCCAGCACCTTGGGACAGGGGAGGTATGAAAAACTGTTTTTT. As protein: CASTLGQGRYEKLFF. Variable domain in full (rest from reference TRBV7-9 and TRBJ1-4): DTGVSQNPRHKITKRGQNVTFRCDPISEHNRLYWYRQTLGQGPEFLTYFQNEAQLEKSRLLSDRFSAERPKGSFSTLEIQRTEQGDSAMYLCASTLGQGRYEKLFFGSGTQLSVL.

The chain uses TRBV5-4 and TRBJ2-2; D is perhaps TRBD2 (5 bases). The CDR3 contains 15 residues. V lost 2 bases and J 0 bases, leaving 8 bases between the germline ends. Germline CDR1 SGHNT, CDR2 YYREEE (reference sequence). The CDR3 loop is CASSLKLANTGELFF. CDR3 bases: TGTGCCAGCAGCTTAAAACTAGCGAACACCGGGGAGCTGTTTTTT.

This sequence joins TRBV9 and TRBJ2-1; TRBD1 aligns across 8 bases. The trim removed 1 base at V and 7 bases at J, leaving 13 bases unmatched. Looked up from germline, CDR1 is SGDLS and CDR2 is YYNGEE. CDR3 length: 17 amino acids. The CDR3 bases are TGTGCCAGCAGCGTATATTCAATAGGACAGGGAATAAATGAGCAGTTCTTC. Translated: CASSVYSIGQGINEQFF.

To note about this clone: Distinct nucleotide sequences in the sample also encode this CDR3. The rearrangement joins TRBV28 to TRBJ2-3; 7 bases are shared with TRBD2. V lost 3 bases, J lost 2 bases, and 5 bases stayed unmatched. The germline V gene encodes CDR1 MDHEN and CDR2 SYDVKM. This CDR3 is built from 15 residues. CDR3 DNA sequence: TGTGCCAGCAGTTTGGGAGCGGGACTCACAGATACGCAGTATTTT. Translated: CASSLGAGLTDTQYF. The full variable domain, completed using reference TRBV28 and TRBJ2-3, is DVKVTQSSRYLVKRTGEKVFLECVQDMDHENMFWYRQDPGLGLRLIYFSYDVKMKEKGDIPEGYSVSREKKERFSLILESASTNQTSMYLCASSLGAGLTDTQYFGPGTRLTVL.